This T cell receptor (beta chain) was retrieved from a study of cytomegalovirus exposure and HLA in healthy donors. Study-wide results and limits: Generally TCR sequences proved uncommon, though certain public TCRs appeared in numerous donors. In a later analysis, TCR beta V- and J-gene trimming showed a link to a missense DCLRE1C variant. The authors judged a highly shared variant cluster likely a sequencing artifact.

About this clone: Its specificity is unknown.

PCR employed 60 Vbeta and 13 Jbeta primers. Sequencing was performed with immunoSEQ multiplex PCR; in TCRdb, only in-frame clones are kept and a portion is missing. The sample has about 130,000 clones; less than 85% are singletons. The germline gives CDR1 SGHRS, CDR2 YFSETQ. The V and J ends lost 0 bases and 5 bases, in that order; junction bases with no gene match: 3. This CDR3 is 15 amino acids long. The sequenced material came from PBMCs. This TCR was recovered from a woman aged 35 to 49 in good health and CMV-seropositive. This rearrangement joins TRBV5-1 to TRBJ2-1; 9 nucleotides match TRBD1. Written as DNA, the CDR3 is TGCGCCAGCAGCTTGGTCGGACAGGGGAACAATGAGCAGTTCTTC. It encodes CASSLVGQGNNEQFF. Full variable domain (rest looked up from reference TRBV5-1 and TRBJ2-1): KAGVTQTPRYLIKTRGQQVTLSCSPISGHRSVSWYQQTPGQGLQFLFEYFSETQRNKGNFPGRFSGRQFSNSRSEMNVSTLELGDSALYLCASSLVGQGNNEQFFGPGTRLTVL.